This T cell receptor (beta chain) is drawn from a study of OX40 agonist ivuxolimab in advanced cancers. General observations from the study: Near-lowest levels of clonal expansion characterized partial responders at 0.1-3.0 mg/kg. Average numbers of expanded clones were greater in CD8+ T cells than in CD4+. At 0.1 to 3.0 mg/kg, clonal expansion of CD4+ and CD8+ blood T cells had occurred by week 6.

If patients had autoimmune disease history or systemic immunosuppression, they were excluded. TCRdb keeps only in-frame clones here, not all; method: immunoSEQ multiplex PCR. Seen here are approximately 40,000 clones, 85% to 90% observed once, and the top ten hold about 6.3%. Turning to this clone: Its antigen remains unidentified.

Germline assignment: CDR1 SGHTA and CDR2 FQGNSA. This CDR3 comprises 12 residues. Trimming shortened V by 3 bases and J by 11 bases, and 12 bases separated the two germline ends. The material was CD4+ or CD8+ T cells sorted from blood, obtained in a trial of the OX40 agonist ivuxolimab. The rearrangement links TRBV7-2 to TRBJ2-3, with a possible D match to TRBD2 (5 bases). The TCR sequence derives from an adult with an advanced solid tumor such as melanoma, head and neck, liver or kidney cancer. In DNA form, the CDR3 reads TGTGCCAGCAGCTTGGCGGGTATGATGCAGTATTTT. It translates to CASSLAGMMQYF.